This T cell receptor (beta chain) came from a study of T cell responses to AZD1222 COVID-19 vaccine. Produced via immunoSEQ multiplex PCR; TCRdb's table is partial and in-frame only. Of approximately 190,000 clones listed, 80% to 95% are singletons. This clone has just one count. This CDR3 has 17 residues. CDR1 and CDR2 (germline): SGHRS, YFSETQ. V shed 7 bases and J shed 1 base, with 21 bases lying between them. Source: peripheral blood, taken 28 days after the second AZD1222 dose. The sequence derives from an adult who received the AZD1222 COVID-19 vaccine. V is TRBV5-1 and J is TRBJ1-3, with a weak D call TRBD1 (5 bases). The CDR3 protein is CASPRVQGRISGNTIYF. The CDR3, as DNA: TGCGCCAGCCCCCGGGTTCAGGGTCGAATATCTGGAAACACCATATATTTT.